These 30 T cell receptor beta chains were all obtained from the same sample, sequenced in a study of tumor-infiltrating lymphocytes in primary liver carcinoma. Germline DNA was also extracted, and blood RNA derived from unsorted whole blood. The investigators made TCR beta cDNA from roughly 460 ng total RNA, using a constant-region primer. For TCR beta, libraries were produced by three nested multiplex PCR rounds using slightly modified ARM-PCR. The first two PCR rounds used TRBV1-TRBV30 primers with a Cbeta primer, nine to ten cycles each. Each CDR3 protein gets one entry after TCRdb re-called the multiplex PCR reads with MiXCR. The sample has approximately 300,000 distinct CDR3 sequences, about 62% seen once; the top ten hold around 9.5%. The sample taken for sequencing was peripheral blood. These receptors all stem from a middle-aged man with primary liver carcinoma and hepatitis B virus infection.

Of note for this clonotype: A much bigger clone sits one base away, suggesting this may be a read error. The CDR3 coding sequence is TGTGCCACCAAACGGGACGGACAAGAGACCCAGTACTTC. This sequence encodes CATKRDGQETQYF. The V gene is TRBV10-3, the J gene TRBJ2-5; TRBD1 or TRBD2 may be the D gene (5 bases each). This CDR3 is 13 amino acids long. Trimming took off 10 bases at V and 2 bases at J, with 14 bases between the two ends. Germline V CDR1 and CDR2: ENHRY, SYGVKD.

A remark on this clonotype: The CDR3 end shows no conserved phenylalanine or tryptophan, and so a read error is likely. The DNA is omitted, as the CDR3 cannot be located on it reliably, and the CDR3 follows TCRdb's listing. This chain connects TRBV11-2 to TRBJ1-1; TRBD1 is taken as the D call from the table, unchecked against the DNA. Germline CDR1 is SGHAT and CDR2 is FQNNGV. The CDR3 has 15 amino acids, counting both end residues. CDR3 residues: CASSFVPGGDTEASI.

This clonotype was seen a few times. The V gene is TRBV5-4, the J gene TRBJ2-3, with D hard to call. The germline CDR1 and CDR2 sequences are SGHNT and YYREEE (reference sequence). This CDR3 spans 14 amino acids. The germline V and J ends were trimmed by 2 bases and 4 bases, with 11 bases remaining between them. CDR3 nucleotides: TGTGCCAGCAGCTTTATGTTGGCTCCAGATACGCAGTATTTT. It translates to CASSFMLAPDTQYF.

The V call is TRBV10-3, the J call TRBJ1-5; D is possibly TRBD1 (5 bases). Germline values: CDR1 ENHRY, CDR2 SYGVKD. V lost 3 bases to trimming and J lost 7 bases, with 16 bases between them. This CDR3 has 15 residues. CDR3 residues: CAISEGQGGRQPQHF. CDR3 DNA: TGTGCCATCAGTGAAGGTCAGGGCGGGAGGCAGCCCCAGCATTTT.

CDR3 residues: CASSLNSPGAGGEQFF. The CDR3 region has the DNA TGTGCCAGCAGCTTAAATTCCCCCGGGGCGGGGGGTGAGCAGTTCTTC. The chain is built from TRBV11-3 and TRBJ2-1; TRBD2 matches 8 bases. This CDR3 spans 16 amino acids. Germline V gene data show CDR1 as SGHNT and CDR2 as YENEEA. V was clipped by 2 bases and J by 9 bases; unmatched bases: 12.

Comments on this clonotype: One junction end disagrees with the germline gene, perhaps due to a read error. The V call is TRBV11-2, the J call TRBJ2-5; possibly TRBD2 for D (6 bases). The CDR3 runs to 15 residues. CDR1 and CDR2 (germline): SGHAT, FQNNGV. Written as DNA, the CDR3 is TGTGCCAGCAGTTTACTCGGGGGTCGGAGAGAGAACCAGTACTTC. Residues: CASSLLGGRRENQYF. The full variable domain, in which reference TRBV11-2 and TRBJ2-5 provide the parts outside the CDR3, is EAGVAQSPRYKIIEKRQSVAFWCNPISGHATLYWYQQILGQGPKLLIQFQNNGVVDDSQLPKDRFSAERLKGVDSTLKIQPAKLEDSAVYLCASSLLGGRRENQYFGPGTRLLVL.

This clonotype was detected only once. Since a much larger clone is just one base distant, this may be a read error. The chain couples TRBV4-2 to TRBJ1-5; no reliable D call. The V gene lost 4 bases and the J gene lost 3 bases, with 13 bases spanning the gap. CDR3 size: 15 residues. From germline, CDR1 is LGHNA and CDR2 YNFKEQ. CDR3 nucleotides: TGTGCCAGCAGCCTAGATGCGGGGTACAATCAGCCCCAGCATTTT. Protein product: CASSLDAGYNQPQHF.

Concerning this clonotype itself: Possible read error: a much larger clone is one base away. The chain employs TRBV29-1 and TRBJ2-1, with 8 bases aligning to TRBD2. The CDR3 loop spans 14 amino acids. Germline CDR1 SQVTM, CDR2 ANQGSEA. The CDR3 here is CSAATSGAYKEQFF. In DNA, the CDR3 is TGCAGCGCTGCTACTAGCGGAGCTTACAAAGAGCAGTTCTTC.

Points on this clonotype: Just one base apart from a much larger clone, this may be a read error. The genes are TRBV4-1 and TRBJ2-2; D unclear. Looked up from germline, CDR1 is MGHRA and CDR2 is YSYEKL. The V end was cut by 2 bases, the J end by 6 bases, with 10 bases between. This CDR3 region has 14 residues. The DNA of the CDR3 is TGCGCCAGCAGCCAACCCCGTTCCGCCGGGGAGCTGTTTTTT. Translation gives CASSQPRSAGELFF.

The CDR3 nucleotides read TGTGCCAGCAGCCAAGACCACGGGACAGCGGCGGGGGAGCAGTACTTC. Residues: CASSQDHGTAAGEQYF. This sequence joins TRBV4-2 and TRBJ2-7, with D tentatively TRBD1 (7 bases). Trimming shortened V by 0 bases and J by 7 bases, and 19 bases separated the two germline ends. The CDR3 has 16 amino acids. CDR1 is LGHNA, CDR2 YNFKEQ, per germline.

The chain links TRBV11-1 to TRBJ2-2; the match to TRBD2 covers 14 bases. The germline CDR1 and CDR2 sequences are SGHAT and FQDESV (reference sequence). The CDR3 totals 18 residues. The CDR3 loop is CVSSLKPRLAGGSGELFF. The CDR3 coding sequence is TGTGTTAGCAGCCTCAAACCAAGACTAGCGGGAGGGTCCGGGGAGCTGTTTTTT.

On this clonotype itself: An end of the junction does not agree with germline; a read error may underlie this. The V and J genes are TRBV6-5 and TRBJ2-7, with D unclear. CDR1 and CDR2 from the germline V gene are MNHEY and SVGAGI. The CDR3 is 15 amino acids. CDR3 amino acids: CASSYSTHTTYEQYF. The CDR3 bases are TGTGCCAGCAGTTACTCGACTCACACCACCTACGAGCAGTATTTC.

This chain connects TRBV6-5 to TRBJ2-7; D might be TRBD1 (5 bases). The CDR3 is 12 amino acids. CDR1 is MNHEY, CDR2 SVGAGI, per germline. V lost 9 bases and J lost 4, with 13 bases in between. The CDR3 protein is CASGSSGYEQYF. Here the CDR3 DNA reads TGTGCCAGTGGTTCCTCAGGGTACGAGCAGTACTTC.

The table lists this clonotype with a count of one. Germline is not matched at one junction end, which may reflect a read error. V usage is TRBV11-2 and J usage is TRBJ2-3, with D maybe TRBD2 (7 bases). The CDR3 loop spans 15 amino acids. The germline V gene encodes CDR1 SGHAT and CDR2 FQNNGV. DNA for the CDR3: TGTGCCAGCGGCTTGAGGGGGGGCGGCACAGATACGCAGTATTTT. Protein product: CASGLRGGGTDTQYF. Supplemented by reference TRBV11-2 and TRBJ2-3, the full variable domain reads EAGVAQSPRYKIIEKRQSVAFWCNPISGHATLYWYQQILGQGPKLLIQFQNNGVVDDSQLPKDRFSAERLKGVDSTLKIQPAKLEDSAVYLCASGLRGGGTDTQYFGPGTRLTVL.

Turning to this clonotype: An end of the junction differs from the germline gene, which may be a read error. The chain recombines TRBV4-3 with TRBJ2-7; D is unresolved. This CDR3 region has 13 residues. CDR1 and CDR2 (germline): LGHNA, YSLEER. As DNA, the CDR3 is TGCGCTAGCAGCCCGCGCCTTCCCGAGGAGCAGTACTTC. Encoded protein: CASSPRLPEEQYF.

To note about this clonotype: The CDR3 does not close with the conserved phenylalanine or tryptophan, likely indicating a read error. The rearrangement joins TRBV11-2 to TRBJ1-1; no reliable D call. CDR1 and CDR2 from the germline V gene are SGHAT and FQNNGV. CDR3 size: 13 residues. As DNA, the CDR3 is TGTGCCAGCAGCATAGACCGAATCGCTGAAGCTTTCTAT. The encoded protein is CASSIDRIAEAFY.

This clonotype came up many times. This sequence joins TRBV29-1 and TRBJ1-2; D possibly corresponds to TRBD1 (6 bases). This CDR3 spans 13 amino acids. Trimming shortened V by 3 bases and J by 11 bases, and 19 bases separated the two germline ends. CDR1 is SQVTM, CDR2 ANQGSEA, per germline. CDR3 loop: CSVDFGGALGYTF. The CDR3 nucleotides read TGCAGCGTTGATTTTGGGGGGGCGCTCGGATACACCTTC.

This chain uses TRBV7-3 with TRBJ2-1; 9 nucleotides match TRBD1. The germline gives CDR1 SGHTA, CDR2 FQGTGA. After removal of 5 bases from V and 4 bases from J, the junction contained 6 bases not matched to a gene. The length of the CDR3 is 15 residues. In DNA, the CDR3 is TGTGCCAGCAGCACACGACAGGGGGGGTACAATGAGCAGTTCTTC. Amino acids: CASSTRQGGYNEQFF.

This clonotype was detected ten times or more. The chain is built from TRBV4-1 and TRBJ2-1, with 11 bases identical to TRBD2. Germline assignment: CDR1 MGHRA and CDR2 YSYEKL. Losses at the gene ends were 4 bases for V and 5 bases for J; bases not matched to a gene: 4. The CDR3 runs to 15 residues. DNA for the CDR3: TGCGCCAGCAGCCCGACTAGCGGGGAGGACAATGAGCAGTTCTTC. Translating gives CASSPTSGEDNEQFF.

Concerning this clonotype: A much larger clone differs by one base, so this may be a read error. The J gene is TRBJ2-2, the V gene TRBV4-3, with TRBD2 matching over 7 bases. Germline values: CDR1 LGHNA, CDR2 YSLEER. The length of the CDR3 is 15 residues. The CDR3 loop reads CASSQDLSGPGGLFF. The CDR3 nucleotides read TGCGCCAGCAGCCAAGATCTTAGCGGGCCCGGGGGGCTGTTTTTT.

With respect to this clonotype: Germline and junction disagree at one end, which may indicate a read error. The chain recombines TRBV5-4 with TRBJ2-1; tentative D call: TRBD2 (6 bases). Germline V gene lookup returns CDR1 SGHNT and CDR2 YYREEE (reference sequence). The CDR3 is made up of 17 amino acids. The DNA of the CDR3 is TGTGTCAGCAACTTGGGAAGCGGGTCTGGGGGCTACAATGAGCAGTTCTTC. It is translated as CVSNLGSGSGGYNEQFF.

This clonotype was picked up a small number of times. The chain uses TRBV5-5 and TRBJ2-5; 7 bases fit TRBD1. Germline V gene sequence: CDR1 SGHKS, CDR2 YYEKEE (reference sequence). Trimming cost V 1 base and J 2 bases; bases outside gene matches: 5. The CDR3 covers 15 residues. CDR3 region: CASSLFEQGQETQYF. CDR3 bases: TGTGCCAGCAGCTTGTTTGAACAGGGGCAAGAGACCCAGTACTTC.

This clonotype qualifies as medium-sized. This chain connects TRBV29-1 to TRBJ2-1; 8 nucleotides align to TRBD2. The CDR3 is 13 residues long. CDR1 is SQVTM and CDR2 is ANQGSEA in the germline V gene. The V gene end was trimmed by 6 bases and the J gene end by 2 bases; junction bases not matched to a gene: 3. The CDR3 DNA is TGCAGCGTGGGACTAGGGGCCTACAATGAGCAGTTCTTC. It encodes CSVGLGAYNEQFF.

As for this clonotype: An end of the junction does not agree with germline; a read error may underlie this. The chain recombines TRBV7-8 with TRBJ2-1; 11 nucleotides agree with TRBD1. The CDR3 length is 14 residues. Germline V gene sequence: CDR1 SGHVS, CDR2 FQNEAQ. The DNA of the CDR3 is TGTGCCATCAGCTTTGGACAGGGGGCGGGTGAGCAGTTCTTC. This codes for CAISFGQGAGEQFF.

Turning to this clonotype: Relative to the germline gene, one junction end is altered; a read error may explain this. The chain couples TRBV10-3 to TRBJ2-5, with D tentatively TRBD1 (6 bases). In germline, CDR1 is ENHRY, CDR2 SYGVKD. The length of the CDR3 is 11 residues. The CDR3: CAINGGGPLSF. The CDR3 nucleotides read TGTGCCATCAATGGGGGCGGGCCTCTGTCCTTC.

V is TRBV6-6 and J is TRBJ1-2, with TRBD1 as a possible D gene (6 bases). The CDR3 length is 14 residues. Germline V gene sequence: CDR1 MNHNY, CDR2 SVGAGI (reference sequence). The germline V and J ends were trimmed by 7 bases and 2 bases, with 14 bases remaining between them. The CDR3 nucleotides read TGTGCCAGCACCCTAGACAGGTCCAACTATGGCTACACCTTC. Amino acid sequence: CASTLDRSNYGYTF.

Comments on this clonotype: A much larger clone lies a single base off, so this may be a read error. The CDR3 DNA reads as TGTACCAGCAGCCGGGACCCTATGTACATTCAGTACTTC. Its protein is CTSSRDPMYIQYF. J is TRBJ2-4 and V is TRBV6-5; the D gene could be TRBD1 or TRBD2 (5 bases each). The CDR3 contains 13 residues. The germline V gene has CDR1 MNHEY and CDR2 SVGAGI.

This clonotype was seen at least ten times. This rearrangement joins TRBV14 to TRBJ2-5; the D is unclear. V was shortened by 4 bases and J by 7 bases, with 13 bases between the two germline ends. Germline CDR1 reads SGHDN; CDR2 reads FVKESK. The CDR3 is 13 amino acids. The CDR3 DNA is TGTGCCAGCAGCCCGGGTGTGTGGGGGACCCAGTACTTC. Translated: CASSPGVWGTQYF.

This clonotype was seen more than once but under ten times. The CDR3 reads CASSTGQGAFHEQYF. The CDR3 nucleotides read TGTGCCAGCAGCACCGGACAGGGGGCTTTCCACGAGCAGTACTTC. V gene TRBV5-4 combines with J gene TRBJ2-7; 11 bases are a match to TRBD1. The germline V gene has CDR1 SGHNT and CDR2 YYREEE (reference sequence). The CDR3 length is 15 residues. V trimming: 4 bases; J trimming: 5 bases; junction bases outside the gene matches: 8.

Comments on this clonotype: A much larger clone differs by one base, so this may be a read error. The CDR3 sequence: CATTLDWSSSVGGANALTF. In DNA, the CDR3 is TGTGCCACCACCCTAGACTGGTCAAGTTCCGTGGGCGGGGCCAACGCCCTGACTTTC. The chain has TRBV6-5 and TRBJ2-6; a possible D gene is TRBD2 (6 bases). The CDR3 runs to 19 residues. Germline CDR1 and CDR2: MNHEY and SVGAGI.